This is a list of T cell receptor beta chains from one sample in a study of cytomegalovirus exposure and HLA in healthy donors. Assay used: immunoSEQ multiplex PCR; TCRdb lists only in-frame clones, some missing. The sample contains 200,000 or so clones, around 80% of which appear only once. Sequenced material: PBMCs. These receptors were obtained from a woman under 30 in good health and CMV-seropositive. The CDR3 runs from the conserved cysteine through the conserved F or W. Fields, in order: J gene, V gene, D gene, clone size, CDR3 protein, CDR3 DNA. The D gene is left open where the match is weak. Clone size is not always given. Where it is, it says once, few, many or a class for expanded clones.

TRBJ1-3	TRBV19	.	.	CASRSAGTDTIYF	TGTGCCAGTAGATCTGCAGGTACGGACACCATATATTTT
TRBJ2-5	TRBV30	TRBD2	.	CAWSVYTSGEQETQYF	TGTGCCTGGAGTGTATATACTAGCGGGGAGCAAGAGACCCAGTACTTC
TRBJ2-3	TRBV7-8	.	.	CASSWTIHTDTQYF	TGTGCCAGCAGCTGGACTATACACACAGATACGCAGTATTTT
TRBJ2-3	TRBV7-9	.	few	CASSPLSDTQYF	TGTGCCAGCAGCCCTCTATCGGATACGCAGTATTTT
TRBJ1-5	TRBV29-1	TRBD1	few	CSVGQGWEQPQHF	TGCAGCGTGGGACAGGGTTGGGAACAGCCCCAGCATTTT
TRBJ2-1	TRBV7-9	.	.	CASSGRGGTYNEQFF	TGTGCCAGTAGTGGACGGGGTGGCACCTACAATGAGCAGTTCTTC
TRBJ2-1	TRBV13	TRBD2	.	CASSSRLASYNEQFF	TGTGCCAGCAGCTCAAGACTAGCGAGTTACAATGAGCAGTTCTTC
TRBJ2-2	TRBV7-8	.	.	CASTPGRGKNRPPGELFF	TGTGCCAGCACCCCGGGGCGGGGCAAAAACAGGCCGCCCGGGGAGCTGTTTTTT
TRBJ1-4	TRBV7-8	TRBD1	.	CASSPGTGFGEKLFF	TGTGCCAGCAGCCCGGGGACAGGGTTCGGGGAAAAACTGTTTTTT
TRBJ1-5	TRBV4-2	.	.	CASSLQGGDQPQHF	TGTGCCAGCAGCCTACAGGGTGGGGATCAGCCCCAGCATTTT
TRBJ1-6	TRBV7-8	.	once	CASSSVYYNSPLHF	TGTGCCAGCAGCTCCGTTTACTATAATTCACCCCTCCACTTT
TRBJ2-3	TRBV19	.	.	CASSITAARDTQYF	TGTGCCAGTAGTATTACCGCCGCCAGAGATACGCAGTATTTT
TRBJ1-1	TRBV7-9	TRBD1	.	CASSSPGTGGEAFF	TGTGCCAGCAGCTCACCCGGGACAGGGGGTGAAGCTTTCTTT
TRBJ2-5	TRBV2	.	.	CASSAWRRVTQYF	TGTGCCAGCAGTGCATGGAGGAGGGTCACCCAGTACTTC
TRBJ2-3	TRBV6-4	.	.	CASSDTYRGEGGDTQYF	TGTGCCAGCAGTGACACATACAGGGGGGAGGGTGGGGATACGCAGTATTTT
TRBJ1-5	TRBV28	.	few	CASSFREQPQHF	TGTGCCAGCAGTTTCCGGGAGCAGCCCCAGCATTTT
TRBJ1-2	TRBV4-1	TRBD1	.	CASSQDGTGLAFGGGYTF	TGCGCCAGCAGCCAAGATGGGACAGGCCTCGCTTTTGGTGGTGGCTACACCTTC
TRBJ2-7	TRBV5-6	TRBD2	.	CASSRPGGPSSYEQYF	TGTGCCAGCAGCCGGCCGGGGGGTCCCAGCTCCTACGAGCAGTACTTC
TRBJ1-6	TRBV2	.	.	CASRGGFSSPLHF	TGTGCCAGCAGGGGAGGGTTTTCTTCACCCCTCCACTTT
TRBJ1-5	TRBV6-1	.	.	CASRYYRESQPQHF	TGTGCCAGCAGATATTACAGGGAAAGTCAGCCCCAGCATTTT
TRBJ2-7	TRBV30	.	.	CAWSDWGRGNEQYF	TGTGCCTGGAGCGATTGGGGGCGGGGGAACGAGCAGTACTTC
TRBJ1-1	TRBV4-1	.	.	CASSHWAGEEAFF	TGCGCCAGCAGCCACTGGGCTGGGGAGGAAGCTTTCTTT
TRBJ1-6	TRBV2	TRBD1	.	CASKPGGTGNSPLHF	TGTGCCAGCAAACCCGGGGGGACAGGCAATTCACCCCTCCACTTT
TRBJ1-2	TRBV5-8	TRBD1	.	CASSLTGVIYGYTF	TGTGCCAGCAGCTTGACAGGGGTAATCTATGGCTACACCTTC
TRBJ2-6	TRBV19	TRBD1	.	CASSFGTGRSGANVLTF	TGTGCCAGTAGTTTCGGGACAGGGCGCTCTGGGGCCAACGTCCTGACTTTC
TRBJ2-2	TRBV11-2	.	.	CASSLGSLRGSGELFF	TGTGCCAGCAGCTTAGGTTCACTTAGAGGGTCCGGGGAGCTGTTTTTT
TRBJ2-3	TRBV5-6	TRBD2	.	CASSLRGGRSDTQYF	TGTGCCAGCAGCCTTCGGGGGGGCAGATCAGATACGCAGTATTTT
TRBJ2-5	TRBV6-1	.	once	CASSEALGQETQYF	TGTGCCAGCAGTGAAGCATTGGGGCAGGAGACCCAGTACTTC
TRBJ2-3	TRBV15	.	.	CATRLRGTDTQYF	TGTGCCACCCGCCTGCGAGGCACAGATACGCAGTATTTT
TRBJ2-3	TRBV28	.	.	CASTNRDFIDTQYF	TGTGCCAGCACAAACCGGGACTTTATAGATACGCAGTATTTT
TRBJ1-2	TRBV6-5	TRBD1	.	CASSGGQRAYGYTF	TGTGCCAGCAGTGGGGGACAGAGAGCCTATGGCTACACCTTC
TRBJ1-5	TRBV7-4	.	.	CASSLVPRQADNQPQHF	TGTGCCAGCAGCTTAGTCCCCCGACAGGCTGACAATCAGCCCCAGCATTTT
TRBJ1-1	TRBV5-1	.	.	CASSGSFGGAFF	TGCGCCAGCAGCGGATCCTTCGGGGGGGCTTTCTTT
TRBJ2-1	TRBV6-5	TRBD2	.	CASSYERTSGGNEQFF	TGTGCCAGCAGTTACGAACGGACTAGCGGGGGTAATGAGCAGTTCTTC
TRBJ1-2	TRBV5-4	TRBD1	few	CASSLVFGTGGADYGYTF	TGTGCCAGCAGCCTAGTGTTCGGGACAGGGGGCGCCGACTATGGCTACACCTTC
TRBJ2-7	TRBV7-2	.	.	CASSLELTRPNYEQYF	TGTGCCAGCAGCTTAGAGTTAACCAGGCCTAACTACGAGCAGTACTTC
TRBJ1-1	TRBV5-1	.	.	CASSLAVMNTEAFF	TGCGCCAGCAGCTTGGCGGTTATGAACACTGAAGCTTTCTTT
TRBJ2-6	TRBV4-2	.	.	CASSQGLFSGANVLTF	TGTGCCAGCAGCCAAGGTCTATTCTCTGGGGCCAACGTCCTGACTTTC
TRBJ1-1	TRBV19	.	.	CASSAGYTEAFF	TGTGCCAGTAGTGCGGGCTACACTGAAGCTTTCTTT